The 32 T cell receptor beta chains listed next were all sequenced from one sample in a study of T cell changes during pregnancy in multiple sclerosis. Only in-frame clones appear in the TCRdb table, and some are missing; sequencing was by immunoSEQ multiplex PCR. The sample has 70,000 to 95,000 clones, 85% to 95% seen once. The source was peripheral blood, collected in the third trimester of pregnancy. The receptors shown here come from a female donor with multiple sclerosis, enrolled in a pregnancy study.

The rearrangement uses TRBV5-1 and TRBJ2-7, with D tentatively TRBD2 (5 bases). The CDR3 covers 15 residues. Germline V lookup: CDR1 SGHRS, CDR2 YFSETQ. Trimming stripped 1 base from V and 2 bases from J, with 13 bases between. The CDR3 region has the DNA TGCGCCAGCAGCTTGAATCTAGCTTCGGCCTACGAGCAGTACTTC. The encoded protein is CASSLNLASAYEQYF.

The genes are TRBV4-1 and TRBJ2-1, with 7 bases aligning to TRBD1. This CDR3 is 14 amino acids long. Germline CDR1 and CDR2: MGHRA and YSYEKL. The V segment lost 1 base and the J segment 9 bases; nucleotides outside the gene matches: 6. DNA of the CDR3: TGCGCCAGCAGCCAAGGTATAGGGGGCAGTGAGCAGTTCTTC. This sequence encodes CASSQGIGGSEQFF.

The chain carries TRBV6-1 and TRBJ1-3; TRBD1 matches 8 bases. The CDR3 runs 16 residues. Germline V CDR1 and CDR2: MNHNS, SASEGT. Losses at the gene ends were 4 bases for V and 0 bases for J; bases not matched to a gene: 5. Written as DNA, the CDR3 is TGTGCCAGCAGTGCCATGACAGGGGACTCTGGAAACACCATATATTTT. Its protein product is CASSAMTGDSGNTIYF.

V usage is TRBV6-5 and J usage is TRBJ2-5, with 10 bases aligning to TRBD2. CDR1 MNHEY and CDR2 SVGAGI come from the germline V gene. The CDR3 consists of 14 residues. The J segment lost 2 bases and the V segment lost 6 bases, leaving 3 bases of the junction unmatched. The CDR3 region is CASSWTSGQETQYF. The DNA for the CDR3 is TGTGCCAGCAGCTGGACTAGCGGACAAGAGACCCAGTACTTC.

The chain has TRBV6-1 and TRBJ2-2; 7 bases fit TRBD1. Germline values: CDR1 MNHNS, CDR2 SASEGT. The V and J ends lost 6 bases and 6 bases, in that order; junction bases with no gene match: 4. This CDR3 is built from 13 residues. In nucleotides, the CDR3 is TGTGCCAGCAGCCACAGGGGTCCCGGGGAGCTGTTTTTT. This encodes CASSHRGPGELFF.

The genes are TRBV5-1 and TRBJ2-7; possibly TRBD1 for D (5 bases). The germline V and J ends were trimmed by 0 bases and 5 bases, with 6 bases remaining between them. The germline CDR1 and CDR2 sequences are SGHRS and YFSETQ. The CDR3 covers 12 residues. CDR3 DNA: TGCGCCAGCAGCTTGGCAGGGAACGAGCAGTACTTC. This codes for CASSLAGNEQYF. Full variable domain (outside the CDR3, taken from reference TRBV5-1 and TRBJ2-7): KAGVTQTPRYLIKTRGQQVTLSCSPISGHRSVSWYQQTPGQGLQFLFEYFSETQRNKGNFPGRFSGRQFSNSRSEMNVSTLELGDSALYLCASSLAGNEQYFGPGTRLTVT.

As regards this clone: Germline and junction disagree at one end, which may indicate a read error. The chain links TRBV28 to TRBJ2-1; TRBD1 aligns across 8 bases. Germline V gene data show CDR1 as MDHEN and CDR2 as SYDVKM. The CDR3 covers 12 residues. Here the CDR3 reads CASSPPTGGGVF. In DNA, the CDR3 is TGTGCCAGCAGCCCACCTACAGGGGGAGGTGTCTTC.

This clone was recorded once. This chain uses TRBV7-2 with TRBJ2-3, with D tentatively TRBD2 (5 bases). This CDR3 contains 14 residues. The V gene's germline CDR1 is SGHTA and CDR2 FQGNSA. Trimming removed 2 bases from V and 6 bases from J, with 12 bases in between. CDR3: CASSLFNVADTQYF. CDR3 coding DNA: TGTGCCAGCAGCTTATTCAACGTAGCGGATACGCAGTATTTT.

This chain links TRBV6-6 with TRBJ2-7; 8 bases are shared with TRBD1. The V gene's germline CDR1 is MNHNY and CDR2 SVGAGI (reference sequence). Losses at the gene ends were 2 bases for V and 6 bases for J; bases not matched to a gene: 3. The CDR3 runs 13 residues. The CDR3 DNA reads TGTGCCAGCAGTTACCCCAGGGGGCGCGAGCAGTACTTC. Protein: CASSYPRGREQYF.

This chain connects TRBV13 to TRBJ2-3; a weak D match, TRBD2 (6 bases). Germline CDR1 PRHDT, CDR2 FYEKMQ (reference sequence). This CDR3 comprises 14 residues. V was pared by 4 bases and J by 4 bases, with 12 bases between. The CDR3 DNA follows: TGTGCCAGCAGCTCCGGGACTGGGGCAGATACGCAGTATTTT. This gives the protein CASSSGTGADTQYF.

This clone was counted once. The rearrangement uses TRBV28 and TRBJ2-1, with 13 bases aligning to TRBD2. CDR3 size: 15 residues. J lost 9 bases, V lost 3 bases, and 5 bases had no gene match. Germline CDR1 reads MDHEN; CDR2 reads SYDVKM. The CDR3, as DNA: TGTGCCAGCAGTTTTGATGGGACTAGCGGGATTGAGCAGTTCTTC. Translating gives CASSFDGTSGIEQFF.

The rearrangement joins TRBV25-1 to TRBJ2-1, with 7 bases matching TRBD2. With V trimmed by 4 bases and J by 8 bases, 17 bases remained unmatched. Germline values: CDR1 MGHDK, CDR2 SYGVNS. The CDR3 has 17 amino acids. The CDR3 nucleotides are TGTGCCAGCAGTGGGTTTCGGTTTGGGAGGGCTCGGTATGAGCAGTTCTTC. Translation gives CASSGFRFGRARYEQFF. Based on the CDR3 plus reference TRBV25-1 and TRBJ2-1, the full variable domain is EADIYQTPRYLVIGTGKKITLECSQTMGHDKMYWYQQDPGMELHLIHYSYGVNSTEKGDLSSESTVSRIRTEHFPLTLESARPSHTSQYLCASSGFRFGRARYEQFFGPGTRLTVL.

The J gene is TRBJ2-2, the V gene TRBV5-1; 9 nucleotides agree with TRBD2. Trimming cost V 0 bases and J 4 bases; bases outside gene matches: 10. The germline V gene encodes CDR1 SGHRS and CDR2 YFSETQ. The CDR3 has 18 amino acids. The CDR3 DNA sequence: TGCGCCAGCAGCTTGGCGCTAGCGGGACCTCGTGGCACCGGGGAGCTGTTTTTT. This gives the protein CASSLALAGPRGTGELFF. The variable domain in full, completed from reference TRBV5-1 and TRBJ2-2, reads KAGVTQTPRYLIKTRGQQVTLSCSPISGHRSVSWYQQTPGQGLQFLFEYFSETQRNKGNFPGRFSGRQFSNSRSEMNVSTLELGDSALYLCASSLALAGPRGTGELFFGEGSRLTVL.

This sequence joins TRBV9 and TRBJ1-1, with D maybe TRBD1 (5 bases). CDR1 SGDLS and CDR2 YYNGEE come from the germline V gene. This CDR3 is built from 15 residues. Trimming stripped 0 bases from V and 2 bases from J, with 11 bases between. CDR3 coding DNA: TGTGCCAGCAGCGTAGTGGACACAGTAAACACTGAAGCTTTCTTT. Residues: CASSVVDTVNTEAFF.

The chain links TRBV6-6 to TRBJ1-5; the match to TRBD1 covers 8 bases. This CDR3 is 16 amino acids long. V shed 2 bases, J shed 7 bases, and the junction held 10 bases outside the gene matches. Germline V CDR1 and CDR2: MNHNY, SVGAGI (reference sequence). The CDR3 DNA sequence: TGTGCCAGCAGTTACCCGGACAGGGCGGGAAAACAGCCCCAGCATTTT. Its translation: CASSYPDRAGKQPQHF.

The chain carries TRBV27 and TRBJ2-3; 7 bases line up with TRBD1. Trimming at V came to 3 bases and at J to 2 bases, leaving 11 bases not matched to a gene. CDR3 length equals 17 residues. Germline CDR1 and CDR2: MNHEY and SMNVEV (reference sequence). The CDR3, as DNA: TGTGCCAGCAGTTTTATACAGACAGGGTTGGCCACAGATACGCAGTATTTT. It codes for CASSFIQTGLATDTQYF.

J is TRBJ1-5 and V is TRBV28; 7 nucleotides match TRBD1. This CDR3 is built from 15 residues. Germline CDR1 reads MDHEN; CDR2 reads SYDVKM. Germline trimming cut 3 bases from V and 7 bases from J; bases unmatched to any gene: 9. This chain's CDR3 is CASSFRTGYMQPQHF. CDR3 coding DNA: TGTGCCAGCAGTTTCCGGACAGGCTACATGCAGCCCCAGCATTTT.

The chain has TRBV6-5 and TRBJ1-2; D might be TRBD1 (6 bases). V was pared by 2 bases and J by 6 bases, with 10 bases between. Germline V gives CDR1 MNHEY, CDR2 SVGAGI. The CDR3 has 13 residues. This chain's CDR3 is CASSYLNRDGYTF. CDR3 sequence (DNA): TGTGCCAGCAGTTACCTAAACAGGGATGGCTACACCTTC.

This clone occurred once. CDR3 coding DNA: TGTGCCAGCAGCTTCTTGACAGCCTCTGGGGCCAACGTCCTGACTTTC. Its protein product is CASSFLTASGANVLTF. The V gene is TRBV7-6, the J gene TRBJ2-6; a weak D match, TRBD1 (5 bases). The CDR3 runs to 16 residues. CDR1 is SGHVS and CDR2 is FNYEAQ in the germline V gene. Trimming stripped 3 bases from V and 0 bases from J, with 9 bases between.

The J gene is TRBJ1-4, the V gene TRBV6-6; unclear D gene. Deletions cut 11 bases from V and 13 bases from J, with 11 bases between. Germline CDR1 is MNHNY and CDR2 is SVGAGI (reference sequence). The CDR3 contains 9 residues. Written as DNA, the CDR3 is TGTGCCGCGGGCCGTATACTGTTTTTT. This codes for CAAGRILFF.

The chain is built from TRBV4-2 and TRBJ2-2; D remains ambiguous. This CDR3 contains 13 residues. Per germline, CDR1 LGHNA and CDR2 YNFKEQ. Trimming cost V 6 bases and J 4 bases, with 9 bases left between them. The CDR3 DNA is TGTGCCAGCAGGCCCCCTAGCACCGGGGAGCTGTTTTTT. Translated: CASRPPSTGELFF.

The genes are TRBV5-1 and TRBJ1-3, with a possible D match to TRBD1 (6 bases). Germline V gene sequence: CDR1 SGHRS, CDR2 YFSETQ. Deletions cut 3 bases from V and 0 bases from J, with 10 bases between. The CDR3 spans 15 residues. This CDR3 reads CASSSTGLSGNTIYF. CDR3 coding DNA: TGCGCCAGCAGCTCTACAGGGCTCTCTGGAAACACCATATATTTT.

This chain uses TRBV2 with TRBJ2-1; D not certain. Trimming pared 2 bases from V and 0 bases from J, leaving 2 bases between. Germline assignment: CDR1 SNHLY and CDR2 FYNNEI. The CDR3 loop spans 13 amino acids. The CDR3 here is CASSERSYNEQFF. The CDR3, as DNA: TGTGCCAGCAGTGAACGCTCCTACAATGAGCAGTTCTTC. Full variable domain (outside the CDR3, taken from reference TRBV2 and TRBJ2-1): EPEVTQTPSHQVTQMGQEVILRCVPISNHLYFYWYRQILGQKVEFLVSFYNNEISEKSEIFDDQFSVERPDGSNFTLKIRSTKLEDSAMYFCASSERSYNEQFFGPGTRLTVL.

This chain joins TRBV9 and TRBJ2-5, with 9 positions matching TRBD1. Germline values: CDR1 SGDLS, CDR2 YYNGEE. The V gene end was trimmed by 1 base and the J gene end by 4 bases; junction bases not matched to a gene: 17. The CDR3 sequence is 19 residues long. The CDR3 protein is CASSVNFGSTGGLRETQYF. The CDR3 DNA sequence: TGTGCCAGCAGCGTAAATTTCGGGTCGACAGGGGGTTTGCGAGAGACCCAGTACTTC.

As DNA, the CDR3 is TGCGCCAGCAGCTTGGCCCAGGTGGGCACTGAAGCTTTCTTT. Translated: CASSLAQVGTEAFF. This chain joins TRBV5-1 and TRBJ1-1; no reliable D call. CDR1 is SGHRS and CDR2 is YFSETQ in the germline V gene. The CDR3 length is 14 residues. V lost 0 bases and J 4 bases, leaving 10 bases between the germline ends.

The J gene is TRBJ2-1, the V gene TRBV27, with 10 bases matching TRBD2. V lost 5 bases and J lost 4; bases outside the gene matches: 5. The CDR3 is 15 amino acids. Per germline, CDR1 MNHEY and CDR2 SMNVEV (reference sequence). The CDR3 DNA reads as TGTGCCAGCAGTCTAGCGGGAGTATGGTACAATGAGCAGTTCTTC. This codes for CASSLAGVWYNEQFF.

This clone was recorded once. This rearrangement joins TRBV19 to TRBJ1-5, with a weak D call TRBD1 (6 bases). Germline loops: CDR1 LNHDA, CDR2 SQIVND (reference sequence). The CDR3 has 15 residues. The ends were cut back, 1 base at V and 5 bases at J, with 12 bases in the middle. The CDR3 coding sequence is TGTGCCAGTAGTATAGCCGGACAGCTTCATCAGCCCCAGCATTTT. Translating it yields CASSIAGQLHQPQHF.

This clone was observed a few times. The chain joins TRBV6-5 to TRBJ2-3, with 10 bases lining up with TRBD2. With 10 bases clipped from V and 3 bases from J, the junction kept 7 bases outside the gene matches. Germline-derived CDR1 and CDR2 are MNHEY and SVGAGI. This CDR3 region has 14 residues. The CDR3 sequence: CATQREGRTDTQYF. The CDR3 bases are TGTGCCACACAGCGGGAGGGCAGAACAGATACGCAGTATTTT.

DNA for the CDR3: TGCGCCAGCAGTGTCTGGACTAGCGGATCCTACAATGAGCAGTTCTTC. Protein product: CASSVWTSGSYNEQFF. The chain links TRBV5-1 to TRBJ2-1, with 10 bases matching TRBD2. CDR1 SGHRS and CDR2 YFSETQ come from the germline V gene. The CDR3 consists of 16 residues. Unmatched junction bases numbered 6, after V lost 5 bases and J lost 1 base.

V usage is TRBV28 and J usage is TRBJ1-4; 9 nucleotides agree with TRBD1. With V trimmed by 5 bases and J by 6 bases, 7 bases remained unmatched. The CDR3 is 15 amino acids. CDR1 MDHEN and CDR2 SYDVKM come from the germline V gene. CDR3 sequence reads: CASSPGTGIDEKLFF. The CDR3 DNA reads as TGTGCCAGCAGTCCTGGGACAGGGATTGATGAAAAACTGTTTTTT.

The chain recombines TRBV4-1 with TRBJ2-7; TRBD2 agrees at 10 bases. The germline gives CDR1 MGHRA, CDR2 YSYEKL. Trimming at V came to 3 bases and at J to 4 bases, leaving 6 bases not matched to a gene. The CDR3 sequence is 15 residues long. The CDR3 protein is CASSHTSGLAYEQYF. The CDR3 DNA is TGCGCCAGCAGCCATACGTCGGGACTAGCGTACGAGCAGTACTTC.

This chain joins TRBV16 and TRBJ2-7; possible D gene TRBD2, 6 bases. CDR3 size: 13 residues. Germline CDR1 and CDR2: KGHSY and FQNENV. The germline V and J ends were trimmed by 5 bases and 3 bases, with 11 bases remaining between them. The CDR3 bases are TGTGCCAGCAGCGGGGAGGCTGACTACGAGCAGTACTTC. It translates to CASSGEADYEQYF.